A single sample gave rise to the 15 T cell receptor beta chains below, sequenced in a study of OX40 agonist ivuxolimab in advanced cancers. Profiled with immunoSEQ multiplex PCR; TCRdb holds only in-frame clones, not every one. This table holds under 30,000 clones, approximately 91% found once. The sequences come from CD4+ or CD8+ T cells sorted from blood, collected in a trial of the OX40 agonist ivuxolimab. These TCRs come from an adult with an advanced solid tumor such as melanoma, head and neck, liver or kidney cancer.

In this sample, this clone turned up once. V usage is TRBV6-6 and J usage is TRBJ2-2; 7 bases fit TRBD1. The germline V gene encodes CDR1 MNHNY and CDR2 SVGAGI (reference sequence). The ends lost 2 bases at V and 6 bases at J; junction bases unmatched: 3. The CDR3 is 14 residues long. This CDR3 is CASSYGQGAGELFF. The CDR3 DNA sequence: TGTGCCAGCAGTTACGGGCAGGGGGCCGGGGAGCTGTTTTTT.

This clone was seen only a few times. The chain recombines TRBV2 with TRBJ2-3; 10 bases align to TRBD2. V trimming: 6 bases; J trimming: 4 bases; junction bases outside the gene matches: 13. The V gene's germline CDR1 is SNHLY and CDR2 FYNNEI. The CDR3 has 17 residues. This CDR3 reads CASRGDASGRKADTQYF. In DNA form, the CDR3 reads TGTGCCAGCAGGGGGGATGCTAGCGGGAGAAAGGCAGATACGCAGTATTTT.

A single count supports this clone. The chain employs TRBV2 and TRBJ1-2; 7 bases agree with TRBD1. The CDR3 contains 13 residues. V was clipped by 6 bases and J by 3 bases; unmatched bases: 4. CDR1 is SNHLY, CDR2 FYNNEI, per germline. The CDR3 region has the DNA TGTGCCAGCAGAGACACAGGGGACTATGGCTACACCTTC. Translating gives CASRDTGDYGYTF.

This clone was detected a few times. The V call is TRBV11-1, the J call TRBJ2-7, with D perhaps TRBD1 (6 bases). CDR1 is SGHAT and CDR2 is FQDESV in the germline V gene (reference sequence). The CDR3 loop spans 19 amino acids. V lost 1 base, J lost 3 bases, and 25 bases lay in between. The CDR3 sequence: CASSLGRGQGGFRGYEQYF. The DNA for the CDR3 is TGTGCCAGCAGCTTAGGAAGAGGACAAGGGGGTTTTCGGGGCTACGAGCAGTACTTC.

The chain uses TRBV7-9 and TRBJ1-2; no clear D. Germline assignment: CDR1 SEHNR and CDR2 FQNEAQ (reference sequence). The CDR3 loop spans 13 amino acids. The germline V and J ends were trimmed by 1 base and 4 bases, with 7 bases remaining between them. The CDR3 region is CASSLGQLYGYTF. CDR3 nucleotides: TGTGCCAGCAGCTTAGGGCAGCTCTATGGCTACACCTTC.

The chain uses TRBV12-5 and TRBJ2-3; D unresolved. The CDR3 totals 13 residues. Germline CDR1 and CDR2: LGHNT and FRNRAP. Trimming removed 2 bases from V and 4 bases from J, with 7 bases in between. This CDR3 reads CASGLHEADTQYF. The CDR3 DNA is TGTGCTAGTGGTTTGCACGAGGCAGATACGCAGTATTTT.

The genes are TRBV7-9 and TRBJ2-7; the D is unclear. The CDR3 totals 14 residues. The germline V gene encodes CDR1 SEHNR and CDR2 FQNEAQ (reference sequence). Trimming shortened V by 5 bases and J by 1 base, and 12 bases separated the two germline ends. The CDR3: CASSQTENSYEQYF. In DNA form, the CDR3 reads TGTGCCAGCAGCCAGACGGAGAATTCCTACGAGCAGTACTTC. Using reference TRBV7-9 and TRBJ2-7 for the parts outside the CDR3, the full variable domain is DTGVSQNPRHKITKRGQNVTFRCDPISEHNRLYWYRQTLGQGPEFLTYFQNEAQLEKSRLLSDRFSAERPKGSFSTLEIQRTEQGDSAMYLCASSQTENSYEQYFGPGTRLTVT.

The chain combines TRBV4-1 with TRBJ1-1, with a possible D match to TRBD1 (5 bases). The V and J ends lost 0 bases and 5 bases respectively, with 13 bases between them. Germline V gene data show CDR1 as MGHRA and CDR2 as YSYEKL. CDR3 size: 15 residues. CDR3 protein: CASSQDRGVVTEAFF. The CDR3 bases are TGCGCCAGCAGCCAAGATCGGGGGGTTGTGACTGAAGCTTTCTTT.

J is TRBJ1-1 and V is TRBV7-9, with D unclear. Trimming stripped 2 bases from V and 4 bases from J, with 11 bases between. Germline CDR1 is SEHNR and CDR2 is FQNEAQ (reference sequence). The CDR3 is 14 residues long. CDR3 DNA sequence: TGTGCCAGCAGCTTAAAGGGAGAGGGCACTGAAGCTTTCTTT. Its protein product is CASSLKGEGTEAFF.

V is TRBV16 and J is TRBJ1-5; maybe TRBD1 (6 bases). Germline CDR1 is KGHSY and CDR2 is FQNENV. The V and J ends lost 5 bases and 1 base respectively, with 12 bases between them. The CDR3 totals 15 residues. This chain's CDR3 is CASSYPGASNQPQHF. The CDR3 nucleotides read TGTGCCAGCAGCTATCCGGGGGCCAGCAATCAGCCCCAGCATTTT. Full variable domain (rest looked up from reference TRBV16 and TRBJ1-5): GEEVAQTPKHLVRGEGQKAKLYCAPIKGHSYVFWYQQVLKNEFKFLISFQNENVFDETGMPKERFSAKCLPNSPCSLEIQATKLEDSAVYFCASSYPGASNQPQHFGDGTRLSIL.

This chain links TRBV2 with TRBJ1-2; TRBD1 matches at 10 bases. The V gene end was trimmed by 10 bases and the J gene end by 5 bases; junction bases not matched to a gene: 19. The CDR3 loop spans 17 amino acids. Germline CDR1 SNHLY, CDR2 FYNNEI. CDR3 DNA: TGTGCCAATGCACCCCCGGGACAGGGGACCAGGGATTATGGCTACACCTTC. Its translation is CANAPPGQGTRDYGYTF.

This chain uses TRBV5-1 with TRBJ1-1; a possible D gene is TRBD1 (5 bases). Trimming cost V 4 bases and J 2 bases, with 9 bases left between them. In germline, CDR1 is SGHRS, CDR2 YFSETQ. The CDR3 has 13 amino acids. CDR3 sequence: CASSVDTNTEAFF. The DNA for the CDR3 is TGCGCCAGCAGCGTGGACACAAACACTGAAGCTTTCTTT.

The chain is built from TRBV5-4 and TRBJ2-7; 8 bases fit TRBD2. J lost 1 base, V lost 4 bases, and 7 bases had no gene match. CDR1 is SGHNT, CDR2 YYREEE, per germline (reference sequence). CDR3 size: 15 residues. The CDR3 sequence is CASSPASGHSYEQYF. The CDR3 nucleotides read TGTGCCAGCAGCCCCGCTAGCGGGCATTCCTACGAGCAGTACTTC. The variable domain in full, with the rest retrieved from reference TRBV5-4 and TRBJ2-7, is ETGVTQSPTHLIKTRGQQVTLRCSSQSGHNTVSWYQQALGQGPQFIFQYYREEENGRGNFPPRFSGLQFPNYSSELNVNALELDDSALYLCASSPASGHSYEQYFGPGTRLTVT.

The chain couples TRBV11-2 to TRBJ2-7; D gene uncertain. The ends were cut back, 8 bases at V and 7 bases at J, with 15 bases in the middle. The CDR3 is 12 residues long. Germline V CDR1 and CDR2: SGHAT, FQNNGV. CDR3 sequence reads: CASADGPREQYF. Here the CDR3 DNA reads TGTGCCAGCGCGGACGGGCCTAGGGAGCAGTACTTC.

V and J are TRBV7-9 and TRBJ2-2, with no clear D. Germline-derived CDR1 and CDR2 are SEHNR and FQNEAQ (reference sequence). Trimming pared 8 bases from V and 3 bases from J, leaving 10 bases between. The CDR3 is 13 amino acids. The CDR3, as DNA: TGTGCCAGCGGAAACAGAGACACCGGGGAGCTGTTTTTT. This gives the protein CASGNRDTGELFF. The whole variable domain, filled in from reference TRBV7-9 and TRBJ2-2, reads DTGVSQNPRHKITKRGQNVTFRCDPISEHNRLYWYRQTLGQGPEFLTYFQNEAQLEKSRLLSDRFSAERPKGSFSTLEIQRTEQGDSAMYLCASGNRDTGELFFGEGSRLTVL.